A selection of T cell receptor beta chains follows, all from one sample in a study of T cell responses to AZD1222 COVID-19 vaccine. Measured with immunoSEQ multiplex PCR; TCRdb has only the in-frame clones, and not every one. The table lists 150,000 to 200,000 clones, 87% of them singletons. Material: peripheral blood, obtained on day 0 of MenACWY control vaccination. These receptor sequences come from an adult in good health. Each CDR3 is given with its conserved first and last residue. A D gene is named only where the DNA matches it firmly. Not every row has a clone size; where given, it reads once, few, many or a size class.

cdr3_nt: TGTGCCAGCAGCTTATCGCCCCTGATGGGAGATGAAGCTTTCTTT
cdr3_aa: CASSLSPLMGDEAFF
d_call: NA
j_call: TRBJ1-1
cdr3_length: 15
v_call: TRBV7-9
clone_size: NA

cdr3_nt: TGTGCCAGCAGCTTAACCGTGAACACTGAAGCTTTCTTT
cdr3_aa: CASSLTVNTEAFF
d_call: NA
j_call: TRBJ1-1
cdr3_length: 13
v_call: TRBV7-8
clone_size: NA

cdr3_nt: TGTGCCAGCAGTTTATCGGGGGGTGGGAATTCACCCCTCCACTTT
cdr3_aa: CASSLSGGGNSPLHF
d_call: NA
j_call: TRBJ1-6
cdr3_length: 15
v_call: TRBV28
clone_size: few

cdr3_nt: TGTGCCAGCAATCTAGGGTTAGCCTACGAGCAGTACTTC
cdr3_aa: CASNLGLAYEQYF
d_call: NA
j_call: TRBJ2-7
cdr3_length: 13
v_call: TRBV12-3/TRBV12-4
clone_size: NA

cdr3_nt: TGTGCCAGCTCACCACCCAGTAAAAGCTCCTACGAGCAGTACTTC
cdr3_aa: CASSPPSKSSYEQYF
d_call: NA
j_call: TRBJ2-7
cdr3_length: 15
v_call: TRBV18
clone_size: NA

cdr3_nt: TGTGCCAGCAGTTTAGGGGGGGCAACTTTCTTT
cdr3_aa: CASSLGGATFF
d_call: NA
j_call: TRBJ1-1
cdr3_length: 11
v_call: TRBV12-3/TRBV12-4
clone_size: NA

cdr3_nt: TGTGCCAGCAGTTTAGGCTCTAGGGGGGAGACCCAGTACTTC
cdr3_aa: CASSLGSRGETQYF
d_call: NA
j_call: TRBJ2-5
cdr3_length: 14
v_call: TRBV9
clone_size: NA

cdr3_nt: TGCGCCAGCAGTCTTACAGGGGGGGTCTACAATGAGCAGTTCTTC
cdr3_aa: CASSLTGGVYNEQFF
d_call: NA
j_call: TRBJ2-1
cdr3_length: 15
v_call: TRBV5-1
clone_size: NA

cdr3_nt: TGTGCCAGCAGCTTGTTTCAGGCTGGACAGGGCTACACCTTC
cdr3_aa: CASSLFQAGQGYTF
d_call: NA
j_call: TRBJ1-2
cdr3_length: 14
v_call: TRBV5-6
clone_size: NA

cdr3_nt: TGTGCCAGCAGGAGCGGAAGGTCCAATGAGCAGTTCTTC
cdr3_aa: CASRSGRSNEQFF
d_call: NA
j_call: TRBJ2-1
cdr3_length: 13
v_call: TRBV13
clone_size: once

cdr3_nt: TGTGCCAGCAGCCCTAAGGGAACCAACACTGAAGCTTTCTTT
cdr3_aa: CASSPKGTNTEAFF
d_call: NA
j_call: TRBJ1-1
cdr3_length: 14
v_call: TRBV3-1/TRBV3-2
clone_size: NA

cdr3_nt: TGTGCCAGCAGCTTGGTAACGGTAGCTAACTATGGCTACACCTTC
cdr3_aa: CASSLVTVANYGYTF
d_call: NA
j_call: TRBJ1-2
cdr3_length: 15
v_call: TRBV5-6
clone_size: NA

cdr3_nt: TGTGCCAGCAGGACAGGGGACTCTGGGGGCTATGGCTACACCTTC
cdr3_aa: CASRTGDSGGYGYTF
d_call: TRBD1
j_call: TRBJ1-2
cdr3_length: 15
v_call: TRBV6-5
clone_size: NA

cdr3_nt: TGTGCCAGTAGCCGGCCGGGAACGAGCACAGATACGCAGTATTTT
cdr3_aa: CASSRPGTSTDTQYF
d_call: NA
j_call: TRBJ2-3
cdr3_length: 15
v_call: TRBV19
clone_size: NA

cdr3_nt: TGCGCCAGCAGCGGCCCGACTAGCGGGGCGGGGGAGCAGTTCTTC
cdr3_aa: CASSGPTSGAGEQFF
d_call: TRBD2
j_call: TRBJ2-1
cdr3_length: 15
v_call: TRBV4-3
clone_size: NA

cdr3_nt: TGTGCCAGCAGTTTACTGAACAGGGCAGTCCACAATGAGCAGTTCTTC
cdr3_aa: CASSLLNRAVHNEQFF
d_call: NA
j_call: TRBJ2-1
cdr3_length: 16
v_call: TRBV28
clone_size: NA

cdr3_nt: TGTGCCAGCAGCGTAGCGGGAGGGCCGGGCAATGAGCAGTTCTTC
cdr3_aa: CASSVAGGPGNEQFF
d_call: TRBD2
j_call: TRBJ2-1
cdr3_length: 15
v_call: TRBV9
clone_size: NA

cdr3_nt: TGTGCCAGCAGCTTGGGGGCTCTGAACACTGAAGCTTTCTTT
cdr3_aa: CASSLGALNTEAFF
d_call: NA
j_call: TRBJ1-1
cdr3_length: 14
v_call: TRBV11-1
clone_size: NA

cdr3_nt: TGTGCCAGCAGCCAAGGAGAGCTTGTCACCGGGGAGCTGTTTTTT
cdr3_aa: CASSQGELVTGELFF
d_call: NA
j_call: TRBJ2-2
cdr3_length: 15
v_call: TRBV3-1/TRBV3-2
clone_size: few

cdr3_nt: TGCGCCAGCAGTTCGGAGTCCTACAATGAGCAGTTCTTC
cdr3_aa: CASSSESYNEQFF
d_call: NA
j_call: TRBJ2-1
cdr3_length: 13
v_call: TRBV5-1
clone_size: NA

cdr3_nt: TGTGCCAGCAGTGAAGCGTGGGCGGGCGTTAGCTCCTACGAGCAGTACTTC
cdr3_aa: CASSEAWAGVSSYEQYF
d_call: NA
j_call: TRBJ2-7
cdr3_length: 17
v_call: TRBV6-1
clone_size: NA

cdr3_nt: TGCGCCCAGCGCAGGGATGGCTACACCTTC
cdr3_aa: CAQRRDGYTF
d_call: NA
j_call: TRBJ1-2
cdr3_length: 10
v_call: TRBV23-1
clone_size: NA

cdr3_nt: TGTGCCAGCAGCTTACAGGGCTACGAGCAGTACTTC
cdr3_aa: CASSLQGYEQYF
d_call: NA
j_call: TRBJ2-7
cdr3_length: 12
v_call: TRBV7-2
clone_size: NA

cdr3_nt: TGTGCCAGCGCGGGGAGGGGATTCAATCAGCCCCAGCATTTT
cdr3_aa: CASAGRGFNQPQHF
d_call: NA
j_call: TRBJ1-5
cdr3_length: 14
v_call: TRBV19
clone_size: NA

cdr3_nt: TGTGCCAGTAGTGCTCGAGGGGTTTCTGGTGGTCAGCCCCAGCATTTT
cdr3_aa: CASSARGVSGGQPQHF
d_call: NA
j_call: TRBJ1-5
cdr3_length: 16
v_call: TRBV19
clone_size: NA

cdr3_nt: TGTGCCATCAGTGAGCCCGACAGGGAAAACAGGGATGGCTACACCTTC
cdr3_aa: CAISEPDRENRDGYTF
d_call: TRBD1
j_call: TRBJ1-2
cdr3_length: 16
v_call: TRBV10-3
clone_size: NA

cdr3_nt: TGCGCCCCCCGACGGGCAAGGGACTCTGAAGCTTTCTTT
cdr3_aa: CAPRRARDSEAFF
d_call: NA
j_call: TRBJ1-1
cdr3_length: 13
v_call: TRBV10-1
clone_size: few

cdr3_nt: TGTGCCAGCAGCGTAGTGGGGGCCGCTGGGGCCAACGTCCTGACTTTC
cdr3_aa: CASSVVGAAGANVLTF
d_call: NA
j_call: TRBJ2-6
cdr3_length: 16
v_call: TRBV9
clone_size: NA